The 26 T cell receptor beta chains reported below all come from one sample, sequenced in a study of blood T cell repertoires in COVID-19. TCRdb's copy holds only in-frame clones and misses some; the assay was immunoSEQ multiplex PCR. Of 150,000 or so clones listed, less than 85% are singletons. Sequencing was carried out using PBMCs or T cells enriched from blood (not recorded which). The receptors here all came from a man in his sixties who had recovered from COVID-19.

J is TRBJ2-7 and V is TRBV7-2; 8 bases agree with TRBD2. The germline V gene has CDR1 SGHTA and CDR2 FQGNSA. The CDR3 sequence is 15 residues long. V shed 2 bases and J 3 bases; nucleotides not matched to a gene: 6. The chain's CDR3 is CASSLHGGALYEQYF. DNA for the CDR3: TGTGCCAGCAGCTTACACGGGGGGGCCCTCTACGAGCAGTACTTC.

This chain uses TRBV7-9 with TRBJ2-3; D is unresolved. Germline V gene sequence: CDR1 SEHNR, CDR2 FQNEAQ (reference sequence). V was clipped by 2 bases and J by 4 bases, with 7 bases between them. This CDR3 is built from 13 residues. CDR3 amino acids: CASSLIAADTQYF. CDR3 nucleotides: TGTGCCAGCAGCTTAATCGCGGCAGATACGCAGTATTTT.

V gene TRBV10-2 combines with J gene TRBJ2-7, with a weak D call TRBD2 (6 bases). Looked up from germline, CDR1 is WSHSY and CDR2 is SAAADI. This CDR3 is 9 amino acids long. The CDR3 sequence is CVTGDEQYF. The CDR3 nucleotides read TGCGTCACGGGGGACGAGCAGTACTTC.

CDR3 residues: CASSVEMNTEAFF. The CDR3 DNA sequence: TGTGCCAGCAGTGTAGAAATGAACACTGAAGCTTTCTTT. This rearrangement joins TRBV6-4 to TRBJ1-1; D gene uncertain. With 4 bases removed from V and 0 bases from J, the gap between germline ends came to 6 bases. The CDR3 length is 13 residues. Germline values: CDR1 MRHNA, CDR2 SNTAGT.

This clone occurred a few times. The chain recombines TRBV9 with TRBJ1-6; 9 nucleotides agree with TRBD1. Germline-derived CDR1 and CDR2 are SGDLS and YYNGEE. This CDR3 is 14 amino acids long. The ends lost 4 bases at V and 10 bases at J; junction bases unmatched: 6. The CDR3 region has the DNA TGTGCCAGCAGCTCGACAGGGGGACGGTCACCCCTCCACTTT. This sequence encodes CASSSTGGRSPLHF.

The gene calls are TRBV10-3 and TRBJ2-1; perhaps TRBD2 as D (6 bases). The CDR3 is 18 residues long. Trimming left V 4 bases short and J 0 bases short, with 19 bases between. Germline V gene sequence: CDR1 ENHRY, CDR2 SYGVKD. CDR3 nucleotide sequence: TGTGCCATCAGTGGGGGGGACGGCGCAACCAGCTCCTACAATGAGCAGTTCTTC. It codes for CAISGGDGATSSYNEQFF.

To note about this clone: The identical CDR3 is also encoded by other nucleotide sequences in the sample. The chain employs TRBV6-1 and TRBJ2-1; 12 nucleotides match TRBD2. Germline V gives CDR1 MNHNS, CDR2 SASEGT. The CDR3 spans 15 residues. V shed 2 bases and J 4 bases; nucleotides not matched to a gene: 0. The CDR3 spells CASSELAGGYNEQFF. In DNA, the CDR3 is TGTGCCAGCAGTGAACTAGCGGGGGGGTACAATGAGCAGTTCTTC.

Here the CDR3 DNA reads TGCGCCAGCAGCCAAGTTTTGAGAGCGGGAGGGACAGATACGCAGTATTTT. It yields the protein CASSQVLRAGGTDTQYF. The chain employs TRBV4-1 and TRBJ2-3; 10 bases fit TRBD2. The V gene's germline CDR1 is MGHRA and CDR2 YSYEKL. The ends lost 1 base at V and 3 bases at J; junction bases unmatched: 7. The CDR3 length is 17 residues.

This clone has only one observation. The chain is built from TRBV9 and TRBJ2-1; tentatively, D is TRBD2 (6 bases). Germline V CDR1 and CDR2: SGDLS, YYNGEE. The length of the CDR3 is 14 residues. V was cut by 1 base and J by 4 bases, with 9 bases left in between. The CDR3 loop is CASSVSGSYNEQFF. CDR3 bases: TGTGCCAGCAGCGTAAGCGGGTCGTACAATGAGCAGTTCTTC.

The CDR3 is CAIAREGTEQYF. The CDR3 DNA reads TGTGCCATCGCGCGGGAGGGGACAGAGCAGTACTTC. The chain employs TRBV10-3 and TRBJ2-7; 9 bases line up with TRBD2. Per germline, CDR1 ENHRY and CDR2 SYGVKD. The CDR3 extends over 12 amino acids. V shed 8 bases, J shed 7 bases, and the junction held 6 bases outside the gene matches.

V gene TRBV5-8 combines with J gene TRBJ1-6; TRBD1 matches 7 bases. The CDR3 contains 13 residues. V shed 7 bases and J 7 bases; nucleotides not matched to a gene: 5. CDR1 and CDR2 (germline): SGHTS, YDEGEE. DNA of the CDR3: TGTGCCAGCCTACAGGGGAGGAATTCACCCCTCCACTTT. Amino acid sequence: CASLQGRNSPLHF. The full variable domain, its missing parts supplied by reference TRBV5-8 and TRBJ1-6, is EAGVTQSPTHLIKTRGQQATLRCSPISGHTSVYWYQQALGLGLQFLLWYDEGEERNRGNFPPRFSGRQFPNYSSELNVNALELEDSALYLCASLQGRNSPLHFGNGTRLTVT.

This chain uses TRBV27 with TRBJ2-7, with a possible D match to TRBD2 (5 bases). The CDR3 contains 15 residues. Germline V lookup: CDR1 MNHEY, CDR2 SMNVEV (reference sequence). V was cut by 6 bases and J by 4 bases, with 19 bases left in between. The CDR3 loop is CASSFNLGLTYEQYF. CDR3 in DNA: TGTGCCAGCAGCTTCAACCTAGGACTTACGTACGAGCAGTACTTC.

This clone appeared a few times. The J gene is TRBJ2-7, the V gene TRBV7-8, with 11 nucleotides matching TRBD1. The trim removed 4 bases at V and 3 bases at J, leaving 2 bases unmatched. This CDR3 has 14 amino acids. Germline CDR1 and CDR2: SGHVS and FQNEAQ. The DNA of the CDR3 is TGTGCCAGCAGCTGGGACAGGGGGAACTACGAGCAGTACTTC. It translates to CASSWDRGNYEQYF.

The V and J genes are TRBV28 and TRBJ2-2; 8 bases line up with TRBD2. CDR3 length: 16 residues. V lost 4 bases and J lost 7; bases outside the gene matches: 11. The germline CDR1 and CDR2 sequences are MDHEN and SYDVKM. CDR3 sequence reads: CASSYPGAGEGGELFF. The CDR3, as DNA: TGTGCCAGCAGTTACCCCGGAGCGGGAGAGGGCGGGGAGCTGTTTTTT.

The chain carries TRBV2 and TRBJ2-7; TRBD2 is a possible D gene (6 bases). Germline V gene data show CDR1 as SNHLY and CDR2 as FYNNEI. This CDR3 contains 14 residues. V lost 8 bases and J 0 bases, leaving 14 bases between the germline ends. CDR3 DNA: TGTGCCAGCCGAGGGAGGTCGGTCTCCTACGAGCAGTACTTC. This gives the protein CASRGRSVSYEQYF.

This clone came up a few times. The chain recombines TRBV24-1 with TRBJ2-1; 11 bases fit TRBD2. CDR3 length: 16 residues. Per the germline V gene, CDR1 is KGHDR and CDR2 is SFDVKD. V was pared by 3 bases and J by 3 bases, with 3 bases of the junction left unmatched. CDR3 residues: CATSDRTSGSYNEQFF. The CDR3 DNA sequence: TGTGCCACCAGTGATAGAACTAGCGGGAGCTACAATGAGCAGTTCTTC.

Notes on this clone: This sample also contains other DNA sequences that code for the same CDR3. The chain joins TRBV28 to TRBJ2-7; TRBD1 matches at 7 bases. With V trimmed by 4 bases and J by 2 bases, 5 bases remained unmatched. CDR3 size: 14 residues. The germline V gene encodes CDR1 MDHEN and CDR2 SYDVKM. The CDR3: CASSSPGTAYEQYF. In DNA, the CDR3 is TGTGCCAGCAGTTCCCCCGGGACAGCCTACGAGCAGTACTTC.

The chain combines TRBV28 with TRBJ1-2; D may be TRBD1 (5 bases). The CDR3 is made up of 16 amino acids. Germline lookup yields CDR1 MDHEN and CDR2 SYDVKM. The V gene lost 5 bases and the J gene lost 0 bases, with 16 bases spanning the gap. CDR3 nucleotide sequence: TGTGCCAGCAGTGAGCTAGGGACTAGTACTAACTATGGCTACACCTTC. Its translation is CASSELGTSTNYGYTF.

This chain links TRBV5-6 with TRBJ1-1; a weak D match, TRBD1 (6 bases). Germline V gives CDR1 SGHDT, CDR2 YYEEEE. V was pared by 4 bases and J by 7 bases, with 23 bases between. The CDR3 is made up of 16 amino acids. The CDR3 coding sequence is TGTGCCAGCAGCCGCCTGGACAGCTCCTACTTAAATGAAGCTTTCTTT. It yields the protein CASSRLDSSYLNEAFF.

CDR3 protein: CASSPPKTGVDNEQFF. CDR3 sequence (DNA): TGTGCCAGCTCACCACCGAAGACGGGAGTTGATAATGAGCAGTTCTTC. The chain employs TRBV18 and TRBJ2-1, with TRBD2 as a possible D gene (6 bases). This CDR3 comprises 16 residues. Germline-derived CDR1 and CDR2 are KGHSH and LQKENI. Trimming took 0 bases from V and 7 from J, leaving 16 bases between them.

V and J are TRBV20-1 and TRBJ2-1, with unresolved D. Germline CDR1 and CDR2: DFQATT and SNEGSKA (reference sequence). The CDR3 is 11 residues long. V was pared by 1 base and J by 9 bases, with 7 bases between. The CDR3: CSARVRSEQFF. The CDR3 DNA sequence: TGCAGTGCTAGAGTCCGGAGTGAGCAGTTCTTC.

The table lists this clone with a count of one. This sequence joins TRBV28 and TRBJ2-5, with D perhaps TRBD2 (7 bases). Germline V gives CDR1 MDHEN, CDR2 SYDVKM. The CDR3 is 14 amino acids. The V and J ends lost 2 bases and 5 bases respectively, with 12 bases between them. The CDR3 sequence: CASSLGGAKETQYF. DNA of the CDR3: TGTGCCAGCAGTTTAGGGGGGGCCAAGGAGACCCAGTACTTC. Together with reference TRBV28 and TRBJ2-5, the CDR3 gives the full variable domain: DVKVTQSSRYLVKRTGEKVFLECVQDMDHENMFWYRQDPGLGLRLIYFSYDVKMKEKGDIPEGYSVSREKKERFSLILESASTNQTSMYLCASSLGGAKETQYFGPGTRLLVL.

The rearrangement joins TRBV5-1 to TRBJ1-3, with a possible D match to TRBD1 (5 bases). The CDR3 runs 16 residues. V was shortened by 0 bases and J by 3 bases, with 13 bases between the two germline ends. Germline CDR1 and CDR2: SGHRS and YFSETQ. In nucleotides, the CDR3 is TGCGCCAGCAGCTTGGGTCCTCAGGGTAATGGAAACACCATATATTTT. Amino acids: CASSLGPQGNGNTIYF.

J is TRBJ2-1 and V is TRBV6-5; 9 bases line up with TRBD1. The CDR3 extends over 15 amino acids. Looked up from germline, CDR1 is MNHEY and CDR2 is SVGAGI. V gave up 2 bases and J gave up 8 bases; unmatched junction bases: 7. CDR3 protein: CASSYPGTGFDEQFF. The CDR3 DNA is TGTGCCAGCAGTTACCCCGGGACAGGGTTTGATGAGCAGTTCTTC.

V and J are TRBV4-2 and TRBJ2-3, with 11 bases aligning to TRBD2. The CDR3 has 20 residues. The trim removed 4 bases at V and 0 bases at J, leaving 15 bases unmatched. The germline V gene has CDR1 LGHNA and CDR2 YNFKEQ. The CDR3: CASSPRPGLADTVSTDTQYF. The CDR3 DNA is TGTGCCAGCAGCCCCAGACCGGGACTAGCGGATACAGTTAGCACAGATACGCAGTATTTT.

This clone qualifies as medium-sized. This chain joins TRBV6-4 and TRBJ2-1; D may be TRBD2 (6 bases). The CDR3 runs to 16 residues. Germline V CDR1 and CDR2: MRHNA, SNTAGT. The V gene lost 0 bases and the J gene lost 0 bases, with 9 bases spanning the gap. CDR3 in DNA: TGTGCCAGCAGTGACTCGGTAGCGGCCTCCTACAATGAGCAGTTCTTC. Residues: CASSDSVAASYNEQFF.